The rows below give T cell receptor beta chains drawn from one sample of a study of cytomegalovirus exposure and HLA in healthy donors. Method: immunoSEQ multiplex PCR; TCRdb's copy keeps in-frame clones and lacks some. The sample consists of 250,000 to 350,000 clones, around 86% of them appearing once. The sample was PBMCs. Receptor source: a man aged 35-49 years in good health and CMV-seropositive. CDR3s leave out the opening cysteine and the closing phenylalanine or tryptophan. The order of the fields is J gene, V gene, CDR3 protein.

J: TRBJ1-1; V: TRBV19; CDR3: ASSARVTEAF
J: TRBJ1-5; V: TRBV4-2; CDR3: ASSQTGTGNQPQH
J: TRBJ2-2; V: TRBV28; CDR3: ASSLGQGYTGELF
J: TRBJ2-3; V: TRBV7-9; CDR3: ASITTLAVLSTDTQY
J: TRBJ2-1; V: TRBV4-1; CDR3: ASSQKGTGSYNEQF
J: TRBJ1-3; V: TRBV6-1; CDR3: ASSLLDSSGNTIY
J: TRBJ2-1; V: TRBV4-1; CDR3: ASSHRDRGYNEQF
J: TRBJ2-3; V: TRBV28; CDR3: ASSSVASTDTQY
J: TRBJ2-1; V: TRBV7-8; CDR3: ASSPGSSEQF
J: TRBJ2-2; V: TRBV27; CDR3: ASSRTSLNTGELF
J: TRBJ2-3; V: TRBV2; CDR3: ASSRLVVTDTQY
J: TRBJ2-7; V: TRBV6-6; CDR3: ASSLTGTSYEQY
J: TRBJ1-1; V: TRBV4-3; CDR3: ASSPKDRPNTEAF
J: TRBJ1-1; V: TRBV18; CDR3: ASLGQKNTEAF
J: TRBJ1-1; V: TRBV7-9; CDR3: ASSWDKNTEAF
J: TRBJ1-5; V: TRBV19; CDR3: ASKKASNQPQH
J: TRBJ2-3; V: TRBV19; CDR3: ASSNYPPGSDTQY
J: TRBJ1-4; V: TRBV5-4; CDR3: ASSSDRGSEKLF
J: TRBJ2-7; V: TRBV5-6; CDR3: ASSSGLAGLYEQY
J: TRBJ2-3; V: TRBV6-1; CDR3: ASSPERGTDTQY
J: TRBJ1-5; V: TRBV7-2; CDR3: ASSPEGVRNQPQH
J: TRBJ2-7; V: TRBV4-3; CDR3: ASSQEGGAAYEQY
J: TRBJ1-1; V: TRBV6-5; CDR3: ASSAPRQGNTEAF
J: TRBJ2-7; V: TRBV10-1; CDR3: ASSKTRGSIGEQY
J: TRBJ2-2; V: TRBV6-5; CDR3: ASSPLAVINGELF
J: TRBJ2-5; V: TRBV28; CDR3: ASDPSIGTSGSQETQY
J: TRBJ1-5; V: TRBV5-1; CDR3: ASSPLGNQPQH
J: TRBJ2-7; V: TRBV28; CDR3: ASSSPRGGIFGYEQY
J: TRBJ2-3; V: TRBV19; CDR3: ATGRDTSTDTQY
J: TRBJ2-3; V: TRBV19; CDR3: ASSPRTGETDTQY
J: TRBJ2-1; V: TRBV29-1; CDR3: SVEWASGRAVYNEQF
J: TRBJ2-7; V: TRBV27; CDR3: ASSLGTSLYEQY
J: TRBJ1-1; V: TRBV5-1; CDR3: ASSHGTGGEAF
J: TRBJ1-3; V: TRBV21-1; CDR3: ASSKSNSCPGNTIY
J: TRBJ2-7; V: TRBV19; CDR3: ASSINRVEEQY
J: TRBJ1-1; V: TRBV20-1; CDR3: SANRYSEAF
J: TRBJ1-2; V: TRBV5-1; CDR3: ASSLREDYGYT
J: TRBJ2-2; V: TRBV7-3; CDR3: ASSPGTSGIRTGELF
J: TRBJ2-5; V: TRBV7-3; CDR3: ASSLVSSGSGETQY
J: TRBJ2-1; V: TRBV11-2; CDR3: ASSLVGGSNEQF
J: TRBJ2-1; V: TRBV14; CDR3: ASSQDRGSYNEQF
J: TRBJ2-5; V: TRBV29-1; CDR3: SVGGPGETQY
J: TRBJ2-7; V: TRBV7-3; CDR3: ASSSFGQGYEQY
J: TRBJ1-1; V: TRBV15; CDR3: ATSRAGRDTEAF
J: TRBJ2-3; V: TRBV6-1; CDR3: ASSVRRDRGSRTDTQY